This T cell receptor (beta chain) is drawn from a study of neurological immune-mediated disorders. In its sample, this clonotype was seen many times. J lost 1 base, V lost 4 bases, and 3 bases had no gene match. The CDR3 covers 15 residues. Germline CDR1 and CDR2: LNHDA and SQIVND (reference sequence). One entry per CDR3 protein, called by TCRdb with MiXCR from the 5' RACE reads. This table holds roughly 34,000 distinct CDR3 sequences, about 13% found once. Time point reported: longitudinal time-point 2. The chain recombines TRBV19 with TRBJ2-2; 7 bases line up with TRBD2. The sequencing input was PBMCs. The source of this sequence is a woman aged 40 to 50 in good health. CDR3 region: CASSSTGGNTGELFF. CDR3 nucleotides: TGTGCCAGTAGTAGCACGGGGGGGAACACCGGGGAGCTGTTTTTT.